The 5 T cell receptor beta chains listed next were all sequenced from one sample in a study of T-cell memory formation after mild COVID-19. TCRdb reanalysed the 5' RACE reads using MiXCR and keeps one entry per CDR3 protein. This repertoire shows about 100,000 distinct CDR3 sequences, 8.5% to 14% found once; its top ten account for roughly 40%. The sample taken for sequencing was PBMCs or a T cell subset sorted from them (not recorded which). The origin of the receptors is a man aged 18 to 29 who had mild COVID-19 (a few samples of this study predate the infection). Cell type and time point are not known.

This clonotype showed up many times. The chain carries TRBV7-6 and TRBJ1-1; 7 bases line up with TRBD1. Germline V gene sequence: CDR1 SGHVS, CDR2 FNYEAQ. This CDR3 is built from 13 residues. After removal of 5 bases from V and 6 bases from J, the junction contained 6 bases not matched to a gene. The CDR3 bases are TGTGCCAGCAGCGCCAACCAGGGGGCTGAAGCTTTCTTT. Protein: CASSANQGAEAFF.

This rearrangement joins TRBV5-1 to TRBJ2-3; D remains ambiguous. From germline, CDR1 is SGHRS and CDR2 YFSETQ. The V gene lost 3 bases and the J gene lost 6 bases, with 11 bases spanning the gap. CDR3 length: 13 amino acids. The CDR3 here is CASSSPPMDTQYF. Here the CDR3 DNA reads TGCGCCAGCAGCTCACCGCCAATGGATACGCAGTATTTT.

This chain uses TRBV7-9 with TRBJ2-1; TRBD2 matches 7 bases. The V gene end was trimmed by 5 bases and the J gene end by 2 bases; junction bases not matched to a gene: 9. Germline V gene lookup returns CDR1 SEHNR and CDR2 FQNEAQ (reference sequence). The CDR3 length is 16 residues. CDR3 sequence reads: CASSPLGGGTYNEQFF. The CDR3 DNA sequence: TGTGCCAGCAGCCCCCTGGGGGGAGGGACCTACAATGAGCAGTTCTTC.

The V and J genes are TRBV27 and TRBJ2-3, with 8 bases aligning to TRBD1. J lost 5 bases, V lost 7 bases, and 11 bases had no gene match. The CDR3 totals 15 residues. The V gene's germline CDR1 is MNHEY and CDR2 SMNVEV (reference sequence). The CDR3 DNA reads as TGTGCCAGCATCCAACAGGGGGTAAAAAGAGATACGCAGTATTTT. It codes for CASIQQGVKRDTQYF.

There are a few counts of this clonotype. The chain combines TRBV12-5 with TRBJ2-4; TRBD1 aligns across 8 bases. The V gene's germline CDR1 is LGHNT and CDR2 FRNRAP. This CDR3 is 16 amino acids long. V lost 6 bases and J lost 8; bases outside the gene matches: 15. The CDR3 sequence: CASGAGQGIFSDIQYF. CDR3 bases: TGTGCTAGTGGCGCAGGACAGGGAATTTTTTCAGACATTCAGTACTTC.